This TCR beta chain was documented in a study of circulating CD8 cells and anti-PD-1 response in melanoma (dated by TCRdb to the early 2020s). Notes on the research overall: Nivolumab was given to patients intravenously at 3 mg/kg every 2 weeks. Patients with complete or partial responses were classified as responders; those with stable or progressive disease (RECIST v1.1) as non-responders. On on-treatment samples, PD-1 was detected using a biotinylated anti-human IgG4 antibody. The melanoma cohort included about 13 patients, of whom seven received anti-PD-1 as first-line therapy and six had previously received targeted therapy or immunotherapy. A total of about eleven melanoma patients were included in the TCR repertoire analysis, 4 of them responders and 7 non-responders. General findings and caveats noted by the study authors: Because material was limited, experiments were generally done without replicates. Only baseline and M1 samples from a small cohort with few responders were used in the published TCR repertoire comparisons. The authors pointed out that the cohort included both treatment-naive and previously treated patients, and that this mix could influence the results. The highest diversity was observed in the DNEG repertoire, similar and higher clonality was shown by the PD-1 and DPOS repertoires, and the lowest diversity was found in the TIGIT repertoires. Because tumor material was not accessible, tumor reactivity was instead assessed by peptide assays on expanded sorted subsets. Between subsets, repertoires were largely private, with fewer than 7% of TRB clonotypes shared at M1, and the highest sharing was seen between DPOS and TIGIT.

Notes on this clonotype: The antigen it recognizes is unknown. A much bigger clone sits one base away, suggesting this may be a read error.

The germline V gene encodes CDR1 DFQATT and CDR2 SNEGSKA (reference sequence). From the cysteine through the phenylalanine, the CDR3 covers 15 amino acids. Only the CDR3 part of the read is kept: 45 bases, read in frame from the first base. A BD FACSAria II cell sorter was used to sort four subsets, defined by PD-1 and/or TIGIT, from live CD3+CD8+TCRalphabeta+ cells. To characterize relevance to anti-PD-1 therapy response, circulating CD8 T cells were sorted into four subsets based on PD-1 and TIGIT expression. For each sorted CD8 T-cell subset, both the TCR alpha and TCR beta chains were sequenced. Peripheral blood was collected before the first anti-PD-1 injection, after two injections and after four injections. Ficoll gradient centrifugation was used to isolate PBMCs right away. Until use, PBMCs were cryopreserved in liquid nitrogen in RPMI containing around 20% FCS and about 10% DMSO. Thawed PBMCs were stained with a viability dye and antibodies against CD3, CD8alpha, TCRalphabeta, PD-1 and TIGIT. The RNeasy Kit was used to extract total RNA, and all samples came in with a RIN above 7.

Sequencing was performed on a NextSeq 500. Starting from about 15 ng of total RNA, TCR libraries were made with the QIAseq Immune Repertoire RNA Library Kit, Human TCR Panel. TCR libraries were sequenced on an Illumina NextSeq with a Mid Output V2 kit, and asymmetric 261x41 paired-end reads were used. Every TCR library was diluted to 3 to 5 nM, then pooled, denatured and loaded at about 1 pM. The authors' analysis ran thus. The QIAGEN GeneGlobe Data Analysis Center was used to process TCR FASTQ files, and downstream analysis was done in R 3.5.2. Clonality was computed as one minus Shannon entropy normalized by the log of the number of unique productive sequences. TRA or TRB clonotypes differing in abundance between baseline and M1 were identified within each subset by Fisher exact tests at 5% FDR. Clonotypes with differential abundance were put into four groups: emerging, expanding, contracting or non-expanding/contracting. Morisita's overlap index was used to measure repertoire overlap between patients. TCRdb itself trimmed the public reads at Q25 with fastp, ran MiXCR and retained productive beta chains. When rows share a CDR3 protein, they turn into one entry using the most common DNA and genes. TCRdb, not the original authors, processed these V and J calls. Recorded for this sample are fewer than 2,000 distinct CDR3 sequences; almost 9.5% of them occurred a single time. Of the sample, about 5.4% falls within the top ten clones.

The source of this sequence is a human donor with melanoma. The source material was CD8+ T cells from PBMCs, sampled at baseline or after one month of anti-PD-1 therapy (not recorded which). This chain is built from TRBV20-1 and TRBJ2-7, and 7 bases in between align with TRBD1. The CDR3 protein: CSGRGFRDSSYEQYF. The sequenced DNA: TGCAGTGGTAGAGGCTTCCGGGACAGCTCCTACGAGCAGTACTTC.